This passage covers 31 T cell receptor beta chains from one sample sequenced in a study of siplizumab effects on memory and regulatory T cells. Coculturing at 37°C lasted five to seven days for the mixed lymphocyte reaction cells. Some clones are missing from TCRdb's copy, which holds only in-frame ones; the method was immunoSEQ multiplex PCR. The sample shows approximately 20,000 clones, 44% of them seen only once. These TCRs are of unknown antigen specificity. The source material was CFSE-low (dividing) CD4+ T cells sorted from an allogeneic mixed lymphocyte reaction. These receptors were obtained from a human donor in good health; the cells came from an allogeneic mixed lymphocyte reaction. Some clones in this sample may be carry-over from other donors' samples.

The chain is built from TRBV6-1 and TRBJ2-5; the D gene is possibly TRBD1 (5 bases). The CDR3 consists of 15 residues. Germline V gene lookup returns CDR1 MNHNS and CDR2 SASEGT. Trimming cost V 1 base and J 2 bases, with 11 bases left between them. CDR3 sequence reads: CASSEDRTRQETQYF. The CDR3 nucleotides are TGTGCCAGCAGTGAAGACAGGACAAGACAAGAGACCCAGTACTTC.

The chain combines TRBV19 with TRBJ1-4, with D uncertain. V lost 5 bases to trimming and J lost 7 bases, with 14 bases between them. CDR1 and CDR2 from the germline V gene are LNHDA and SQIVND (reference sequence). The CDR3 sequence is 14 residues long. The CDR3 region is CASSLLQRPEKLFF. CDR3 DNA: TGTGCCAGTAGTCTGTTACAGCGACCTGAAAAACTGTTTTTT.

The table lists this clone with a few counts. The CDR3 DNA reads TGTGCCAGCAGTGGCCAGGCGGCCCAGTACTTC. It translates to CASSGQAAQYF. The rearrangement links TRBV2 to TRBJ2-5, with D hard to call. CDR1 is SNHLY, CDR2 FYNNEI, per germline. Trimming shortened V by 4 bases and J by 9 bases, and 9 bases separated the two germline ends. There are 11 residues in the CDR3.

This clone was detected only a few times. This sequence joins TRBV18 and TRBJ2-5; 7 nucleotides match TRBD2. Per the germline V gene, CDR1 is KGHSH and CDR2 is LQKENI. The length of the CDR3 is 14 residues. The V and J ends lost 1 base and 5 bases, in that order; junction bases with no gene match: 4. The CDR3 sequence: CASSPLAGEETQYF. The CDR3 DNA reads as TGTGCCAGCTCACCACTGGCGGGGGAGGAGACCCAGTACTTC.

The CDR3 coding sequence is TGTGCCAGCAGCCCCGGGACGCAAAATTCACCCCTCCACTTT. Amino acid sequence: CASSPGTQNSPLHF. The gene calls are TRBV5-6 and TRBJ1-6; D perhaps matches TRBD1 (5 bases). CDR3 length: 14 amino acids. Deletions cut 4 bases from V and 7 bases from J, with 12 bases between. Germline CDR1 SGHDT, CDR2 YYEEEE.

The V call is TRBV5-1, the J call TRBJ1-1; TRBD1 is a possible D gene (6 bases). The germline gives CDR1 SGHRS, CDR2 YFSETQ. Trimming removed 0 bases at V and 4 bases at J, with 7 bases between. The CDR3 spans 13 residues. Here the CDR3 DNA reads TGCGCCAGCAGCTTGGAAGGGGGCACTGAAGCTTTCTTT. Translation: CASSLEGGTEAFF.

This chain connects TRBV6-5 to TRBJ2-1; a weak D match, TRBD2 (5 bases). With 5 bases removed from V and 2 bases from J, the gap between germline ends came to 7 bases. Germline V gene data show CDR1 as MNHEY and CDR2 as SVGAGI. The CDR3 totals 13 residues. DNA for the CDR3: TGTGCCAGCAGTCTGACTACCTACAATGAGCAGTTCTTC. Protein product: CASSLTTYNEQFF.

This chain uses TRBV4-2 with TRBJ1-5, with 11 bases that match TRBD1. There are 15 residues in the CDR3. V was clipped by 2 bases and J by 6 bases; unmatched bases: 3. CDR1 and CDR2 (germline): LGHNA, YNFKEQ. CDR3 DNA: TGTGCCAGCAGCCAAAAAGGGACAGGGGGTCAGCCCCAGCATTTT. Translated: CASSQKGTGGQPQHF.

This clone was seen a few times. The chain employs TRBV5-1 and TRBJ1-1; no definite D call. With 0 bases removed from V and 1 base from J, the gap between germline ends came to 7 bases. In germline, CDR1 is SGHRS, CDR2 YFSETQ. CDR3 length: 14 amino acids. The CDR3 sequence: CASSLVTGNTEAFF. CDR3 nucleotide sequence: TGCGCCAGCAGCTTGGTTACTGGGAACACTGAAGCTTTCTTT.

This clone was observed a handful of times. The chain links TRBV5-4 to TRBJ1-1; 8 bases fit TRBD1. This CDR3 region has 13 residues. The V segment lost 4 bases and the J segment 9 bases; nucleotides outside the gene matches: 8. Germline V gene sequence: CDR1 SGHNT, CDR2 YYREEE (reference sequence). The CDR3, as DNA: TGTGCCAGCAGCGTACCGGGACAGGTACAAGCTTTCTTT. It translates to CASSVPGQVQAFF. The full variable domain, completed using reference TRBV5-4 and TRBJ1-1, is ETGVTQSPTHLIKTRGQQVTLRCSSQSGHNTVSWYQQALGQGPQFIFQYYREEENGRGNFPPRFSGLQFPNYSSELNVNALELDDSALYLCASSVPGQVQAFFGQGTRLTVV.

The chain employs TRBV2 and TRBJ2-1; D not certain. Deletions cut 5 bases from V and 10 bases from J, with 9 bases between. CDR3 length: 11 residues. Germline-derived CDR1 and CDR2 are SNHLY and FYNNEI. The CDR3 loop reads CASSPQAEQFF. The CDR3 nucleotides are TGTGCCAGCAGTCCTCAGGCCGAGCAGTTCTTC. The whole variable domain, remainder taken from reference TRBV2 and TRBJ2-1, is EPEVTQTPSHQVTQMGQEVILRCVPISNHLYFYWYRQILGQKVEFLVSFYNNEISEKSEIFDDQFSVERPDGSNFTLKIRSTKLEDSAMYFCASSPQAEQFFGPGTRLTVL.

The CDR3 DNA reads TGTGCCAGCAGTCACGGACAGGGGGTGGATTTGGCTTTCTTT. Its translation: CASSHGQGVDLAFF. The chain employs TRBV27 and TRBJ1-1, with 10 bases lining up with TRBD1. The CDR3 length is 14 residues. With 5 bases clipped from V and 11 bases from J, the junction kept 11 bases outside the gene matches. Germline-derived CDR1 and CDR2 are MNHEY and SMNVEV (reference sequence).

The chain couples TRBV7-3 to TRBJ2-7; D is undetermined. With 2 bases removed from V and 1 base from J, the gap between germline ends came to 9 bases. The CDR3 runs 14 residues. The germline V gene has CDR1 SGHTA and CDR2 FQGTGA. CDR3 protein: CASSLDHQSYEQYF. The CDR3 coding sequence is TGTGCCAGCAGCTTAGACCACCAATCCTACGAGCAGTACTTC.

This clone showed up just a few times. The V call is TRBV5-5, the J call TRBJ2-1, with no clear D. V lost 2 bases and J lost 7, with 10 bases in between. The CDR3 totals 13 residues. Germline V gives CDR1 SGHKS, CDR2 YYEKEE (reference sequence). The chain's CDR3 is CASSFSVGNEQFF. The DNA of the CDR3 is TGTGCCAGCAGCTTTTCCGTCGGGAATGAGCAGTTCTTC.

Notes on this clone: Compared with germline, one end of the junction differs, possibly owing to a read error. This chain joins TRBV5-1 and TRBJ1-2; D is possibly TRBD1 (6 bases). The CDR3 spans 12 residues. Germline V lookup: CDR1 SGHRS, CDR2 YFSETQ. CDR3 coding DNA: TGTGCCAGCAGGTTTCTCAGGGGTAGCTACACCTTC. Residues: CASRFLRGSYTF.

In its sample, this clone was seen a few times. The chain carries TRBV29-1 and TRBJ2-3; D ambiguous. Germline V gene lookup returns CDR1 SQVTM and CDR2 ANQGSEA. V shed 3 bases and J shed 4 bases, with 14 bases lying between them. CDR3 length equals 14 residues. CDR3 residues: CSVDSILVADTQYF. In DNA form, the CDR3 reads TGCAGCGTTGATTCTATCCTAGTAGCAGATACGCAGTATTTT.

This clone was seen repeatedly, ten times or more. The chain combines TRBV6-6 with TRBJ2-5; D remains ambiguous. The CDR3 runs to 14 residues. In germline, CDR1 is MNHNY, CDR2 SVGAGI (reference sequence). V lost 4 bases to trimming and J lost 5 bases, with 14 bases between them. CDR3 coding DNA: TGTGCCAGCAGTTCCCTTACAGCCAGGGAGACCCAGTACTTC. It specifies CASSSLTARETQYF.

V usage is TRBV18 and J usage is TRBJ2-1; D possibly matches TRBD1 or TRBD2 (5 bases each). The V end was cut by 2 bases, the J end by 1 base, with 6 bases between. Germline V lookup: CDR1 KGHSH, CDR2 LQKENI. The CDR3 loop spans 14 amino acids. The CDR3 DNA reads as TGTGCCAGCTCACCAGGGGGTTCCTACAATGAGCAGTTCTTC. This sequence encodes CASSPGGSYNEQFF. Drawing the rest from reference TRBV18 and TRBJ2-1, the complete variable domain is NAGVMQNPRHLVRRRGQEARLRCSPMKGHSHVYWYRQLPEEGLKFMVYLQKENIIDESGMPKERFSAEFPKEGPSILRIQQVVRGDSAAYFCASSPGGSYNEQFFGPGTRLTVL.

This clone was detected many times. J is TRBJ1-1 and V is TRBV6-1, with a tentative D call TRBD1 (5 bases). Germline CDR1 and CDR2: MNHNS and SASEGT. The CDR3 extends over 14 amino acids. V was clipped by 11 bases and J by 5 bases, with 21 bases between them. Here the CDR3 reads CAATISGGWTEAFF. The DNA for the CDR3 is TGTGCCGCCACCATCTCGGGGGGGTGGACTGAAGCTTTCTTT.

Here the CDR3 reads CASSLLAGGNNEQFF. The CDR3, as DNA: TGCGCCAGCAGCTTGCTAGCGGGAGGTAACAATGAGCAGTTCTTC. The chain is built from TRBV5-1 and TRBJ2-1, with TRBD2 matching over 11 bases. V dropped 1 base and J dropped 5; count of bases not matched to a gene: 2. Germline V lookup: CDR1 SGHRS, CDR2 YFSETQ. The CDR3 loop spans 15 amino acids.

This clone was seen only once. The chain couples TRBV27 to TRBJ2-5; 8 bases map to TRBD1. The DNA end favors TRBJ2-7, so the J call may be wrong. This CDR3 is built from 14 residues. CDR1 and CDR2 from the germline V gene are MNHEY and SMNVEV (reference sequence). The CDR3 DNA is TGTGCCAGCAGACGATCAGCAGGGGGCGCCGAGCAGTACTTC. Translation: CASRRSAGGAEQYF.

This chain uses TRBV6-6 with TRBJ2-7; D gene unclear. Between the trimmed V and J ends, which lost 2 bases and 3 bases, there was a span of 14 bases. Germline V gives CDR1 MNHNY, CDR2 SVGAGI (reference sequence). The length of the CDR3 is 15 residues. The CDR3: CASSYPLDRVYEQYF. CDR3 DNA: TGTGCCAGCAGTTACCCCTTGGACCGAGTCTACGAGCAGTACTTC.

The chain has TRBV6-1 and TRBJ1-3; possibly TRBD1 for D (5 bases). Germline V gene sequence: CDR1 MNHNS, CDR2 SASEGT. CDR3 length equals 14 residues. V was trimmed by 5 bases and J by 0 bases, leaving 8 bases between them. The CDR3 protein is CASSSGTSGNTIYF. CDR3 DNA: TGTGCCAGCAGTTCCGGGACCTCTGGAAACACCATATATTTT.

The chain couples TRBV19 to TRBJ1-2; maybe TRBD1 (5 bases). Germline CDR1 reads LNHDA; CDR2 reads SQIVND (reference sequence). The CDR3 totals 11 residues. V lost 10 bases, J lost 4 bases, and 10 bases lay in between. The CDR3 protein is CATRRGYGYTF. The DNA for the CDR3 is TGTGCCACTAGGAGGGGCTATGGCTACACCTTC.

The J gene is TRBJ2-3, the V gene TRBV19; no firm D call. CDR1 is LNHDA, CDR2 SQIVND, per germline (reference sequence). V lost 4 bases, J lost 2 bases, and 7 bases lay in between. The CDR3 is 13 amino acids. In DNA form, the CDR3 reads TGTGCCAGTAGTAGGACGTACACAGATACGCAGTATTTT. Translating it yields CASSRTYTDTQYF. Full variable domain (outside the CDR3, taken from reference TRBV19 and TRBJ2-3): DGGITQSPKYLFRKEGQNVTLSCEQNLNHDAMYWYRQDPGQGLRLIYYSQIVNDFQKGDIAEGYSVSREKKESFPLTVTSAQKNPTAFYLCASSRTYTDTQYFGPGTRLTVL.

This clone was counted many times. The rearrangement uses TRBV7-2 and TRBJ1-2, with D perhaps matching TRBD1 (5 bases). Germline lookup yields CDR1 SGHTA and CDR2 FQGNSA. Trimming pared 5 bases from V and 8 bases from J, leaving 15 bases between. The CDR3 is 13 amino acids. The CDR3, as DNA: TGTGCCAGCAGCCAACCGGGACGGAAAGGCTACACCTTC. Amino acids: CASSQPGRKGYTF.

The gene calls are TRBV28 and TRBJ1-4; the match to TRBD1 covers 9 bases. CDR3 length: 14 amino acids. Germline assignment: CDR1 MDHEN and CDR2 SYDVKM. Trimming at V came to 6 bases and at J to 8 bases, leaving 7 bases not matched to a gene. The CDR3 sequence is CASRKQGAWEKLFF. CDR3 nucleotide sequence: TGTGCCAGCAGGAAACAGGGGGCATGGGAAAAACTGTTTTTT.

This rearrangement joins TRBV6-5 to TRBJ1-5, with TRBD1 as a possible D gene (5 bases). Germline CDR1 reads MNHEY; CDR2 reads SVGAGI. The CDR3 is made up of 13 amino acids. Trimming took off 4 bases at V and 6 bases at J, with 10 bases between the two ends. The CDR3 spells CASSSLRGQPQHF. The CDR3 nucleotides read TGTGCCAGCAGTTCTCTTAGGGGTCAGCCCCAGCATTTT.

CDR3: CASSLRTALYGYTF. The DNA of the CDR3 is TGTGCCAGCAGCTTACGGACCGCGCTTTATGGCTACACCTTC. The chain links TRBV7-2 to TRBJ1-2; D remains unclear. V dropped 2 bases and J dropped 5 bases, with 12 bases sitting between them. This CDR3 contains 14 residues. Germline V gives CDR1 SGHTA, CDR2 FQGNSA.

This sequence joins TRBV5-1 and TRBJ2-1, with TRBD2 identical over 7 bases. The CDR3 loop spans 15 amino acids. CDR1 is SGHRS and CDR2 is YFSETQ in the germline V gene. Trimming cost V 5 bases and J 12 bases; bases outside gene matches: 17. The CDR3 loop is CASSRTSQVPGGQFF. The CDR3 DNA sequence: TGCGCCAGCAGTCGGACTAGTCAGGTTCCTGGTGGGCAGTTCTTC.

V gene TRBV7-2 combines with J gene TRBJ1-1; 9 nucleotides match TRBD1. Germline V gene lookup returns CDR1 SGHTA and CDR2 FQGNSA. The CDR3 covers 15 residues. V was clipped by 5 bases and J by 2 bases; unmatched bases: 6. The CDR3 loop reads CASSPRTGANTEAFF. In DNA form, the CDR3 reads TGTGCCAGCAGCCCTCGGACAGGGGCAAACACTGAAGCTTTCTTT. Full variable domain (remainder filled in from reference TRBV7-2 and TRBJ1-1): GAGVSQSPSNKVTEKGKDVELRCDPISGHTALYWYRQSLGQGLEFLIYFQGNSAPDKSGLPSDRFSAERTGGSVSTLTIQRTQQEDSAVYLCASSPRTGANTEAFFGQGTRLTVV.